What follows is one T cell receptor (beta chain) and its context. Its antigen is currently unknown. The same CDR3 arises from other DNA sequences in this sample as well. The assay was carried out at the deep level. Sequencing was performed with immunoSEQ multiplex PCR; in TCRdb, only in-frame clones are kept and a portion is missing. The data contain millions of clones, about 95% of them singletons. The CDR3 extends over 13 amino acids. V shed 3 bases and J shed 0 bases, with 3 bases lying between them. The germline V gene has CDR1 MNHEY and CDR2 SMNVEV (reference sequence). CD45RO-negative cells were positively selected for CCR7, leaving out terminally differentiated effector memory CD45RA+ cells. The data derive from a study of shared clonotypes between healthy human individuals. General study results and limits: The small donor group covered limited genetic and exposure diversity. Rarefaction revealed incomplete sorted-subset sequencing despite large depth. Some clonotypes were shared by all four sorted-subset donors, while others were not shared. The non-shared ones had lower generation probabilities than the shared ones.

The chain has TRBV27 and TRBJ2-1; D is unclear. Sequencing used naive CD8+ T cells sorted from blood. The receptor's source is a man younger than 30 in good health. This CDR3 is CASSLGSYNEQFF. CDR3 bases: TGTGCCAGCAGTTTGGGCTCCTACAATGAGCAGTTCTTC.